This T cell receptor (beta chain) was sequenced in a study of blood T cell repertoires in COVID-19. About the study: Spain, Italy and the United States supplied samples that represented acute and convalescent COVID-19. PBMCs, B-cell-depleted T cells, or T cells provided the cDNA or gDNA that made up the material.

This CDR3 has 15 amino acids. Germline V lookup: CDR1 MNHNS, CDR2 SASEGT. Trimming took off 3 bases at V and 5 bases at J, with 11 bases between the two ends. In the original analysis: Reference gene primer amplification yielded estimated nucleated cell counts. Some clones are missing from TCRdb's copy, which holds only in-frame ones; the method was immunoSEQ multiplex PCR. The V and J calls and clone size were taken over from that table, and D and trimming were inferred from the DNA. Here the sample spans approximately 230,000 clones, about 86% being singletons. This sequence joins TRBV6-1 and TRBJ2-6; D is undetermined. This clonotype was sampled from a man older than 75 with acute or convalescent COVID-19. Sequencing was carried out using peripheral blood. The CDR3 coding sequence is TGTGCCAGCAGTGACGTACTCTCGCGGGCCAACGTCCTGACTTTC. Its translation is CASSDVLSRANVLTF.